The 8 T cell receptor beta chains listed next were all sequenced from one sample in a study of blood T cell repertoires in COVID-19 (dated by TCRdb to the early 2020s). Receptor libraries were prepared by the immunoSEQ multiplex PCR assay. Held by TCRdb, this immuneACCESS table contains in-frame sequences only and omits some clones. Under half of the omission traces to an unresolved V gene where checked; the cause of the rest is unknown. The sample profile shows under 200,000 clones; around three quarters of them were found once. The ten most abundant clones make up about 6.5% of the sample. What was sequenced was peripheral blood. The receptors were sampled from a man between 65 and 85 years old with active or convalescent COVID-19.

The rearrangement joins TRBV24-1 to TRBJ2-3, with D perhaps TRBD2 (7 bases). V shed 9 bases and J shed 5 bases, with 17 bases lying between them. The CDR3 is made up of 14 amino acids. Germline CDR1 KGHDR, CDR2 SFDVKD. The CDR3 DNA sequence: TGTGCCACCCAGGACAGCGGGACATTAGATACGCAGTATTTT. This codes for CATQDSGTLDTQYF.

This clone was observed a handful of times. V usage is TRBV29-1 and J usage is TRBJ2-1; possible D gene TRBD2, 5 bases. Germline V gene data show CDR1 as SQVTM and CDR2 as ANQGSEA. The length of the CDR3 is 15 residues. The V end was cut by 7 bases, the J end by 4 bases, with 20 bases between. The CDR3 sequence is CSAARSGGYYNEQFF. CDR3 sequence (DNA): TGCAGCGCAGCCCGGTCGGGCGGGTATTACAATGAGCAGTTCTTC.

V is TRBV6-6 and J is TRBJ2-5, with D tentatively TRBD2 (5 bases). The germline V gene has CDR1 MNHNY and CDR2 SVGAGI (reference sequence). V was clipped by 0 bases and J by 3 bases, with 14 bases between them. The CDR3 extends over 16 amino acids. CDR3 nucleotide sequence: TGTGCCAGCAGTTACTCCTTGGCGGGTCTTAAAGAGACCCAGTACTTC. Its protein is CASSYSLAGLKETQYF.

The chain recombines TRBV6-6 with TRBJ2-3, with 8 nucleotides matching TRBD1. V trimming: 5 bases; J trimming: 4 bases; junction bases outside the gene matches: 11. From germline, CDR1 is MNHNY and CDR2 SVGAGI (reference sequence). The CDR3 contains 16 residues. The CDR3, as DNA: TGTGCCAGCAGTCCTCAGGGACAGGCAATGGCAGATACGCAGTATTTT. Its protein product is CASSPQGQAMADTQYF.

The V gene is TRBV5-4, the J gene TRBJ1-1; the D gene is possibly TRBD1 (6 bases). Germline CDR1 SGHNT, CDR2 YYREEE (reference sequence). The CDR3 runs 13 residues. Between the trimmed V and J ends, which lost 10 bases and 0 bases, there was a span of 13 bases. The CDR3 DNA reads TGTGCCTTGCGGACAGCGATGAACACTGAAGCTTTCTTT. This codes for CALRTAMNTEAFF.

The table lists this clone with a count of one. V gene TRBV19 combines with J gene TRBJ1-2; D is possibly TRBD1 (5 bases). V was pared by 2 bases and J by 7 bases, with 11 bases between. CDR3 length: 13 amino acids. Germline loops: CDR1 LNHDA, CDR2 SQIVND (reference sequence). The CDR3: CASSIPGSGGYTF. CDR3 in DNA: TGTGCCAGTAGTATACCAGGGTCCGGTGGCTACACCTTC.

Here the CDR3 reads CASSLGDRLGNTIYF. The CDR3 nucleotides are TGTGCCAGCAGCTTAGGGGACAGGCTTGGAAACACCATATATTTT. V is TRBV7-9 and J is TRBJ1-3; 8 bases fit TRBD1. This CDR3 has 15 residues. V lost 1 base and J lost 3; bases outside the gene matches: 2. Germline-derived CDR1 and CDR2 are SEHNR and FQNEAQ (reference sequence).

Written as DNA, the CDR3 is TGTGCCAGCACCGTGGACAGGGGAAATGGCTACACCTTC. Translating gives CASTVDRGNGYTF. V usage is TRBV27 and J usage is TRBJ1-2; TRBD1 agrees at 9 bases. CDR1 is MNHEY and CDR2 is SMNVEV in the germline V gene (reference sequence). The CDR3 has 13 residues. The V and J ends lost 7 bases and 6 bases, in that order; junction bases with no gene match: 6.